This TCR beta chain was recovered during a study of T cell responses to AZD1222 COVID-19 vaccine. Across the study: Pooling was applied to second doses at about 4 or about 12 weeks.

Profiling relied on immunoSEQ multiplex PCR, and the TCRdb table lists in-frame clones only, not all of them. The top ten clones hold about 1.8% of a sample with 100,000 to 110,000 clones, roughly nine tenths of them seen once. About this clone: Its antigen is still unknown.

Trimming removed 2 bases from V and 3 bases from J; junction bases left unmatched: 15. From germline, CDR1 is SGHVS and CDR2 FQNEAQ. The CDR3 spans 19 residues. Study conclusions and caveats: Within unmutated variant regions lay the reported targets of nearly half of spike-specific TCRs. Repertoires in all cases were sampled only once the peak T cell response had passed. There were mostly white British donors and more females than males, and clonal diversity was possibly underestimated.

The specimen was peripheral blood, collected on day 0 of AZD1222 vaccination. This clonotype originated in an adult in good health. The chain combines TRBV7-8 with TRBJ2-3, with 9 bases lining up with TRBD1. The CDR3 protein is CASSLPSILDRGRTDTQYF. The DNA of the CDR3 is TGTGCCAGCAGCTTACCTTCGATACTGGACAGGGGTCGGACAGATACGCAGTATTTT.